These T cell receptor beta chains were read from a single sample in a study of HIV-infected patients and healthy controls. TCRdb independently ran MiXCR on the 5' RACE reads; one entry per CDR3 protein. The table includes 6,000 to 7,000 distinct CDR3 sequences, roughly 7.4% detected once. Sequenced material: blood, taken during antiretroviral therapy. These TCRs come from an adult with HIV infection. The CDR3 runs from the conserved cysteine through the conserved F or W. The order of the fields is CDR3 protein, CDR3 DNA, D gene, V gene, clone size, J gene. D genes are given only for firm matches. Clone sizes are given selectively: once, few, many, or a class where the clone is expanded.

CASSLVLEGRETQYF,TGTGCCAGCAGCTTAGTGCTCGAAGGGCGGGAGACCCAGTACTTC,-,TRBV7-8,medium-sized,TRBJ2-5
CASSFYQGEGSPLHF,TGTGCCAGCAGCTTTTACCAGGGTGAGGGTTCACCCCTCCACTTT,-,TRBV7-9,-,TRBJ1-6
CASSLAYRQGGETQYF,TGTGCCAGCAGCTTAGCGTACAGACAGGGGGGAGAGACCCAGTACTTC,TRBD1,TRBV7-2,medium-sized,TRBJ2-5
CSAEKDPSQPQHF,TGCAGTGCCGAGAAGGACCCCAGTCAGCCCCAGCATTTT,-,TRBV20-1,-,TRBJ1-5
CASRHMNTEAFF,TGTGCCAGCAGACATATGAACACTGAAGCTTTCTTT,-,TRBV28,-,TRBJ1-1
CSASPRQGVVYEQYF,TGCAGTGCTAGTCCTAGACAGGGTGTTGTCTACGAGCAGTACTTC,TRBD1,TRBV20-1,medium-sized,TRBJ2-7
CSVEVGGRHEQYF,TGCAGCGTTGAAGTGGGGGGGAGACACGAGCAGTACTTC,TRBD2,TRBV29-1,medium-sized,TRBJ2-7
CASQGQFYEQYF,TGTGCCAGTCAGGGACAGTTCTACGAGCAGTACTTC,TRBD1,TRBV7-8,medium-sized,TRBJ2-7
CASSGTALSNTEAFF,TGTGCCAGTAGTGGGACAGCTTTGTCGAACACTGAAGCTTTCTTT,TRBD1,TRBV19,medium-sized,TRBJ1-1
CSADREDSYNSPLHF,TGCAGTGCTGATCGGGAGGATTCCTATAATTCACCCCTCCACTTT,-,TRBV20-1,few,TRBJ1-6
CASGFTANTEAFF,TGTGCCAGTGGGTTTACAGCTAACACTGAAGCTTTCTTT,-,TRBV19,medium-sized,TRBJ1-1
CASSLGQFNQPQHF,TGTGCCAGCAGCCTTGGACAGTTCAATCAGCCCCAGCATTTT,-,TRBV12-3/TRBV12-4,medium-sized,TRBJ1-5
CASSLAPENTEAFF,TGTGCCAGCAGCTTAGCCCCGGAGAACACTGAAGCTTTCTTT,-,TRBV7-8,many,TRBJ1-1
CASSFSVTGELFF,TGTGCCAGCAGTTTTTCCGTGACGGGGGAGCTGTTTTTT,-,TRBV28,medium-sized,TRBJ2-2
CASGPDGSYEQYF,TGTGCTAGTGGTCCCGACGGATCCTACGAGCAGTACTTC,-,TRBV12-5,medium-sized,TRBJ2-7
CASSSRDDGETQYF,TGTGCCAGCAGCTCCCGGGACGATGGGGAGACCCAGTACTTC,-,TRBV7-6,-,TRBJ2-5
CASSPPGVQSYNEQFF,TGTGCCAGCAGCCCCCCGGGGGTCCAGTCCTACAATGAGCAGTTCTTC,-,TRBV7-8,many,TRBJ2-1
CASSSGVSGANVLTF,TGTGCCAGCAGCTCAGGGGTTTCTGGGGCCAACGTCCTGACTTTC,-,TRBV11-2,-,TRBJ2-6
CASSPGTGGLETQYF,TGTGCCAGCAGCCCCGGGACAGGGGGTTTGGAGACCCAGTACTTC,TRBD1,TRBV12-3/TRBV12-4,many,TRBJ2-5
CASTPSGFIGYTF,TGTGCCAGTACCCCAAGTGGCTTTATTGGCTACACCTTC,-,TRBV19,-,TRBJ1-2
CSVADLETQYF,TGCAGCGTTGCGGACCTGGAGACCCAGTACTTC,-,TRBV29-1,many,TRBJ2-5
CASSLGARAGPNEKLFF,TGTGCCAGCAGCTTAGGGGCGCGGGCAGGACCTAATGAAAAACTGTTTTTT,-,TRBV7-2,medium-sized,TRBJ1-4
CASSPGQPPRLNIQYF,TGTGCCAGCAGCCCGGGACAGCCCCCTAGGCTAAACATTCAGTACTTC,TRBD1,TRBV7-9,many,TRBJ2-4
CASSLGGPEAFF,TGTGCCAGCAGCCTCGGGGGGCCTGAAGCTTTCTTT,-,TRBV11-2,medium-sized,TRBJ1-1
CASSPGLAGADTQYF,TGTGCCAGCAGCCCCGGACTAGCGGGAGCAGATACGCAGTATTTT,TRBD2,TRBV6-6,medium-sized,TRBJ2-3
CASSTPRESFQYF,TGTGCCAGCAGCACACCACGGGAGTCATTCCAGTACTTC,-,TRBV11-2,medium-sized,TRBJ2-5
CASSGGDSLTDTQYF,TGCGCCAGCAGTGGCGGGGACTCCCTCACAGATACGCAGTATTTT,-,TRBV10-2,medium-sized,TRBJ2-3
CASSVRGGSYNEQFF,TGTGCCAGCAGTGTTAGGGGTGGCTCCTACAATGAGCAGTTCTTC,-,TRBV2,medium-sized,TRBJ2-1
CASTSGYEQYF,TGTGCCAGTACTAGCGGTTACGAGCAGTACTTC,TRBD2,TRBV6-5,many,TRBJ2-7
CASRPSTGSAYYGYTF,TGTGCCAGCAGGCCCAGCACAGGGTCAGCTTACTATGGCTACACCTTC,-,TRBV12-3/TRBV12-4,many,TRBJ1-2
CASSLELASTDTQYF,TGCGCCAGCAGCTTGGAACTCGCTAGCACAGATACGCAGTATTTT,-,TRBV5-1,medium-sized,TRBJ2-3
CASSSPDTGSHEQYF,TGTGCCAGCAGTTCTCCGGACACAGGGTCCCACGAGCAGTACTTC,-,TRBV27,medium-sized,TRBJ2-7
CASNGGLTLTDTQYF,TGTGCCAGTAATGGGGGACTTACGCTAACAGATACGCAGTATTTT,-,TRBV19,many,TRBJ2-3
CASSMIGSGELFF,TGTGCCAGTAGTATGATAGGGTCCGGGGAGCTGTTTTTT,-,TRBV19,few,TRBJ2-2
CASSFRTDYTGELFF,TGCGCCAGCAGCTTCCGGACAGATTACACCGGGGAGCTGTTTTTT,-,TRBV5-1,medium-sized,TRBJ2-2
CSVTTGIGQETQYF,TGCAGCGTTACGACAGGTATAGGGCAAGAGACCCAGTACTTC,-,TRBV29-1,medium-sized,TRBJ2-5
CASRTSRDSPLEQYF,TGTGCCAGCAGAACCTCCCGGGACAGCCCCTTGGAGCAGTACTTC,TRBD1,TRBV12-3/TRBV12-4,medium-sized,TRBJ2-7
CASTIGSDINQPQHF,TGTGCCAGCACCATAGGGTCGGACATCAATCAGCCCCAGCATTTT,-,TRBV6-6,many,TRBJ1-5
CASGLGTFWSGANVLTF,TGTGCCAGCGGCCTGGGGACCTTTTGGTCTGGGGCCAACGTCCTGACTTTC,-,TRBV6-5,medium-sized,TRBJ2-6
CAISPGPSSYEQYF,TGTGCCATCAGTCCGGGACCCAGCTCCTACGAGCAGTACTTC,-,TRBV10-3,-,TRBJ2-7
CASRNGLAGTDTQYF,TGTGCCAGCAGGAACGGACTAGCGGGGACAGATACGCAGTATTTT,TRBD2,TRBV6-5,many,TRBJ2-3
CSVGRGFRETQYF,TGCAGCGTTGGACGGGGATTCCGAGAGACCCAGTACTTC,-,TRBV29-1,-,TRBJ2-5
CASSLASDRYYEQYF,TGTGCCAGCAGCTTAGCATCGGACAGATACTACGAGCAGTACTTC,-,TRBV7-6,many,TRBJ2-7
CASSLKSHYEQYF,TGTGCCAGCAGTTTAAAGTCCCACTACGAGCAGTACTTC,-,TRBV27,medium-sized,TRBJ2-7
CASSYHPPGLAGGEETQYF,TGTGCCAGCAGTTACCACCCCCCGGGACTAGCGGGAGGTGAGGAGACCCAGTACTTC,TRBD2,TRBV12-3/TRBV12-4,many,TRBJ2-5
CASSDVTVTTF,TGTGCCAGCAGTGACGTGACCGTTACTACCTTC,-,TRBV2,many,TRBJ1-2
CASSLQGGALNYGYTF,TGTGCCAGCAGTCTACAGGGGGGGGCCCTTAACTATGGCTACACCTTC,TRBD1,TRBV6-5,many,TRBJ1-2
CASGSGLSYEQYF,TGTGCCAGCGGGAGCGGGCTCTCCTACGAGCAGTACTTC,-,TRBV13,many,TRBJ2-7
CASRPTLDSGANVLTF,TGTGCCAGCAGGCCGACCCTGGACTCTGGGGCCAACGTCCTGACTTTC,-,TRBV2,medium-sized,TRBJ2-6
CASSPLDRVGEKLFF,TGTGCCAGCAGTCCACTGGACAGGGTAGGCGAAAAACTGTTTTTT,TRBD1,TRBV27,medium-sized,TRBJ1-4
CASDWGSYNEQFF,TGTGCCAGTGATTGGGGCTCCTACAATGAGCAGTTCTTC,-,TRBV6-1,medium-sized,TRBJ2-1
CSVPGPSYEQYF,TGCAGCGTTCCCGGACCATCCTACGAGCAGTACTTC,-,TRBV29-1,many,TRBJ2-7
CASSLVQATSGGPSTDTQYF,TGTGCCAGCAGCTTAGTACAGGCAACTAGCGGGGGGCCATCCACAGATACGCAGTATTTT,TRBD2,TRBV7-8,medium-sized,TRBJ2-3
CASREGMAPQGLLFF,TGTGCCAGCAGGGAGGGAATGGCACCCCAGGGACTTCTGTTTTTT,-,TRBV2,many,TRBJ1-4
CASSLVLAGVNEQFF,TGTGCCAGCAGCTTGGTACTAGCGGGGGTCAATGAGCAGTTCTTC,TRBD2,TRBV5-4,many,TRBJ2-1
CASSLLDEDTQYF,TGTGCCAGCAGCTTATTGGACGAGGATACGCAGTATTTT,-,TRBV5-6,medium-sized,TRBJ2-3
CASNRDSNSPLHF,TGTGCCAGCAACCGGGACAGCAATTCACCCCTCCACTTT,TRBD1,TRBV28,many,TRBJ1-6
CASIRDISSYEQYF,TGTGCCAGCATCCGGGACATCAGCTCCTACGAGCAGTACTTC,-,TRBV2,medium-sized,TRBJ2-7
CASSLEGYSPLHF,TGTGCCAGCAGCTTGGAGGGGTATTCACCCCTCCACTTT,-,TRBV5-4,many,TRBJ1-6